This is a list of T cell receptor beta chains from one sample in a study of identical twins. TCRdb re-called the 5' RACE reads with MiXCR, one entry per CDR3 protein. The data hold roughly 250,000 distinct CDR3 sequences, with more than 12% observed a single time. The source material was memory (CD45RO+) T cells sorted from blood. The receptors shown here come from a woman between 18 and 29 years old in good health. Both conserved end residues are part of each CDR3. A D gene is named only where the DNA matches it firmly. Size is omitted from some rows. Given values are once, few, many or a class for expanded clones.

TRBD1 TRBJ1-4 TRBV20-1 few CSARERTGGREKLFF TGCAGTGCTAGAGAAAGGACAGGGGGCAGGGAAAAACTGTTTTTT
TRBD1 TRBJ2-7 TRBV6-6 NA CASSRQGSHEQYF TGTGCCAGCAGTCGACAGGGGTCCCACGAGCAGTACTTC
NA TRBJ2-3 TRBV7-6 few CASSPPGLLETQYF TGTGCCAGCAGCCCTCCGGGTCTCCTGGAAACGCAGTATTTT
NA TRBJ1-2 TRBV29-1 NA CSVVAGDGYTF TGCAGCGTTGTGGCAGGGGATGGCTACACCTTC
TRBD1 TRBJ2-3 TRBV10-2 few CASSRTGRTDTQYF TGCGCCAGCTCCAGGACAGGGCGCACAGATACGCAGTATTTT
NA TRBJ2-3 TRBV11-1 NA CASSLSRGRTDTQYF TGTGCCAGCAGCTTAAGTCGGGGCCGCACAGATACGCAGTATTTT
NA TRBJ2-4 TRBV7-2 few CASSFPGSGNIQYF TGTGCCAGCAGCTTCCCGGGGAGTGGGAACATTCAGTACTTC
TRBD2 TRBJ2-3 TRBV20-1 NA CSAPEPGSGGDTQYF TGCAGTGCACCCGAGCCGGGTAGCGGGGGCGATACGCAGTATTTT
NA TRBJ1-2 TRBV5-1 few CASSLDLQGGYTF TGCGCCAGCAGCTTGGACTTACAGGGTGGCTACACCTTC
NA TRBJ1-1 TRBV12-3/TRBV12-4 many CASSLSGGTEAFF TGTGCCAGCAGTTTATCGGGGGGCACTGAAGCTTTCTTT
NA TRBJ1-6 TRBV28 few CASSYTGFAPLDSPLHF TGTGCCAGCAGTTACACAGGGTTTGCACCTCTTGATTCACCCCTCCACTTT